Following are 25 T cell receptor beta chains from one sample sequenced in a study of tissue T cells after allogeneic stem cell transplantation. Generated by immunoSEQ multiplex PCR, the TCRdb table keeps only in-frame clones and is missing some. The table has fewer than 30,000 clones, about 73% seen once; the top ten hold approximately 8%. This sample comprised tissue from the ileum, obtained at autopsy. Receptors originate from a female donor older than 55 with lung cancer.

V and J are TRBV5-6 and TRBJ1-2; weak D call: TRBD1 (5 bases). Trimming shortened V by 0 bases and J by 8 bases, and 11 bases separated the two germline ends. Per germline, CDR1 SGHDT and CDR2 YYEEEE. This CDR3 is 13 amino acids long. CDR3 amino acids: CASSLVGVWGYTF. DNA for the CDR3: TGTGCCAGCAGCTTGGTAGGGGTGTGGGGCTACACCTTC.

The rearrangement links TRBV6-5 to TRBJ1-1; 9 bases fit TRBD1. In germline, CDR1 is MNHEY, CDR2 SVGAGI. J lost 8 bases, V lost 2 bases, and 6 bases had no gene match. The CDR3 loop spans 14 amino acids. The CDR3 region has the DNA TGTGCCAGCAGTTACAATGGCGGACAGGGGGAAGCTTTCTTT. It translates to CASSYNGGQGEAFF.

This rearrangement joins TRBV5-8 to TRBJ2-1; D is unresolved. The CDR3 runs to 15 residues. Trimming removed 3 bases at V and 8 bases at J, with 18 bases between. Germline-derived CDR1 and CDR2 are SGHTS and YDEGEE. The CDR3 sequence is CASSSSSRAIYEQFF. CDR3 coding DNA: TGTGCCAGCAGCTCCTCAAGTCGGGCTATCTATGAGCAGTTCTTC.

The V and J genes are TRBV11-2 and TRBJ2-7; no clear D gene. V dropped 3 bases and J dropped 5 bases, with 5 bases sitting between them. Germline V gives CDR1 SGHAT, CDR2 FQNNGV. This CDR3 region has 11 residues. CDR3 amino acids: CASSFNHEQYF. The CDR3 coding sequence is TGTGCCAGCAGCTTCAACCACGAGCAGTACTTC.

The chain recombines TRBV5-5 with TRBJ1-1; D uncertain. The CDR3 covers 14 residues. Trimming left V 0 bases short and J 1 base short, with 7 bases between. From germline, CDR1 is SGHKS and CDR2 YYEKEE (reference sequence). The CDR3 bases are TGTGCCAGCAGCTTGGCCCGGAGGAACACTGAAGCTTTCTTT. Protein sequence: CASSLARRNTEAFF.

CDR3 sequence reads: CSAGTGNDYTF. The CDR3 DNA follows: TGCAGCGCTGGGACAGGGAACGACTACACCTTC. The gene calls are TRBV29-1 and TRBJ1-2, with 9 bases matching TRBD1. Looked up from germline, CDR1 is SQVTM and CDR2 is ANQGSEA. Unmatched junction bases numbered 7, after V lost 7 bases and J lost 10 bases. The CDR3 runs to 11 residues.

The rearrangement links TRBV2 to TRBJ1-2; D gene ambiguous. The CDR3 sequence is 13 residues long. CDR1 SNHLY and CDR2 FYNNEI come from the germline V gene. V was trimmed by 6 bases and J by 8 bases, leaving 16 bases between them. The CDR3 DNA sequence: TGTGCCAGCAGGGCCGACATCCCCCGGGGCTACACCTTC. This sequence encodes CASRADIPRGYTF.

This clone was counted a few times. The chain recombines TRBV5-4 with TRBJ2-5; the D is unclear. Germline V gene data show CDR1 as SGHNT and CDR2 as YYREEE (reference sequence). The CDR3 is 14 amino acids. Trimming took 3 bases from V and 2 from J, leaving 11 bases between them. CDR3 sequence: CASSSESIQETQYF. CDR3 coding DNA: TGTGCCAGCAGCTCCGAGTCGATTCAAGAGACCCAGTACTTC.

The gene calls are TRBV7-7 and TRBJ2-5; TRBD1 aligns across 8 bases. The V gene end was trimmed by 1 base and the J gene end by 3 bases; junction bases not matched to a gene: 4. The germline V gene has CDR1 SSHAT and CDR2 FNYEAQ (reference sequence). The CDR3 loop spans 15 amino acids. The CDR3 loop reads CASSLGTGLEETQYF. DNA for the CDR3: TGTGCCAGCAGCTTAGGGACAGGGCTGGAAGAGACCCAGTACTTC.

The CDR3 reads CASSLASVGMNTEAFF. The CDR3 DNA reads TGTGCCAGCAGCTTGGCCAGCGTGGGAATGAACACTGAAGCTTTCTTT. The chain links TRBV5-8 to TRBJ1-1; D is unresolved. The CDR3 is 16 amino acids. V shed 0 bases and J shed 0 bases, with 12 bases lying between them. CDR1 and CDR2 (germline): SGHTS, YDEGEE.

The chain couples TRBV7-6 to TRBJ1-3; 8 bases are a match to TRBD1. CDR1 is SGHVS, CDR2 FNYEAQ, per germline. The V and J ends lost 3 bases and 2 bases, in that order; junction bases with no gene match: 0. This CDR3 is 14 amino acids long. Here the CDR3 DNA reads TGTGCCAGCAGCTTGACAGGGGCTGGAAACACCATATATTTT. This encodes CASSLTGAGNTIYF.

A single count supports this clone. This sequence joins TRBV2 and TRBJ2-3; D may be TRBD1 or TRBD2 (6 bases each). Germline CDR1 reads SNHLY; CDR2 reads FYNNEI. The CDR3 is made up of 17 amino acids. V was clipped by 3 bases and J by 5 bases, with 21 bases between them. Here the CDR3 reads CASSDRQGKVGGDTQYF. Here the CDR3 DNA reads TGTGCCAGCAGTGATCGGCAGGGGAAGGTGGGAGGAGATACGCAGTATTTT.

This clone was seen once. In DNA, the CDR3 is TGTGCCAGTAGAGCACAGGACAGGAACGGGGAGCTGTTTTTT. It codes for CASRAQDRNGELFF. The chain carries TRBV19 and TRBJ2-2, with 7 bases aligning to TRBD1. J lost 7 bases, V lost 6 bases, and 8 bases had no gene match. Germline CDR1 and CDR2: LNHDA and SQIVND (reference sequence). The CDR3 has 14 amino acids.

The rearrangement joins TRBV6-2 or TRBV6-3 to TRBJ2-1, with D perhaps matching TRBD1 (6 bases). Trimming shortened V by 5 bases and J by 3 bases, and 17 bases separated the two germline ends. The CDR3 runs 16 residues. Per the germline V gene, CDR1 is MNHEY and CDR2 is SVGEGT. CDR3 protein: CASSSAGTLGYNEQFF. The CDR3 DNA reads as TGTGCCAGCAGTAGCGCCGGGACATTGGGCTACAATGAGCAGTTCTTC.

Here the CDR3 DNA reads TGTGCCAGCAGCTTAGTCCTAGCAGATACGCAGTATTTT. Translating gives CASSLVLADTQYF. The V gene is TRBV7-2, the J gene TRBJ2-3; no clear D gene. The ends were cut back, 1 base at V and 4 bases at J, with 6 bases in the middle. This CDR3 contains 13 residues. Germline CDR1 and CDR2: SGHTA and FQGNSA.

This sequence joins TRBV6-5 and TRBJ1-1; 7 bases match TRBD1. V shed 4 bases and J 2 bases; nucleotides not matched to a gene: 10. The germline V gene encodes CDR1 MNHEY and CDR2 SVGAGI. The CDR3 is 16 amino acids. The CDR3 nucleotides read TGTGCCAGCAGTTCTCACCCGGACAGGCTTAACACTGAAGCTTTCTTT. Its translation: CASSSHPDRLNTEAFF.

The CDR3 sequence: CASSLEPGYYNEQFF. The CDR3 nucleotides are TGTGCCAGCAGCTTAGAGCCAGGGTATTACAATGAGCAGTTCTTC. The chain combines TRBV7-6 with TRBJ2-1; a weak D match, TRBD1 (5 bases). The CDR3 extends over 15 amino acids. V dropped 1 base and J dropped 4 bases, with 11 bases sitting between them. Germline V gene lookup returns CDR1 SGHVS and CDR2 FNYEAQ.

The chain recombines TRBV18 with TRBJ1-1; weak D call: TRBD1 (5 bases). Germline CDR1 is KGHSH and CDR2 is LQKENI. Trimming took off 3 bases at V and 7 bases at J, with 15 bases between the two ends. The CDR3 consists of 14 residues. This chain's CDR3 is CASSPNEGLGEAFF. The DNA for the CDR3 is TGTGCCAGCTCACCGAACGAGGGGCTTGGTGAAGCTTTCTTT.

This clone has only one observation. The chain carries TRBV6-5 and TRBJ2-3; D remains ambiguous. Germline values: CDR1 MNHEY, CDR2 SVGAGI. Trimming shortened V by 0 bases and J by 2 bases, and 9 bases separated the two germline ends. This CDR3 is 15 amino acids long. The CDR3 region has the DNA TGTGCCAGCAGTTACTCCCGAGCATCCACAGATACGCAGTATTTT. Its translation is CASSYSRASTDTQYF.

The rearrangement links TRBV7-6 to TRBJ2-7, with TRBD1 matching 7 bases. Looked up from germline, CDR1 is SGHVS and CDR2 is FNYEAQ. The CDR3 runs 13 residues. The V and J ends lost 5 bases and 2 bases, in that order; junction bases with no gene match: 3. The CDR3 bases are TGTGCCAGCAGCCTTGGGACAGCCTACGAGCAGTACTTC. This sequence encodes CASSLGTAYEQYF.

This chain joins TRBV6-5 and TRBJ2-7; D ambiguous. The CDR3 consists of 15 residues. The germline V gene has CDR1 MNHEY and CDR2 SVGAGI. Trimming stripped 0 bases from V and 2 bases from J, with 11 bases between. CDR3: CASSYSSRKAYEQYF. The CDR3 DNA reads as TGTGCCAGCAGTTACTCCAGCAGGAAGGCCTACGAGCAGTACTTC.

Here the CDR3 reads CASSQNALPQETQYF. In DNA form, the CDR3 reads TGTGCCAGCAGCCAAAACGCCCTCCCCCAAGAGACCCAGTACTTC. This chain joins TRBV3-1 (or the pseudogene TRBV3-2) and TRBJ2-5, with unresolved D. This CDR3 has 15 amino acids. Germline lookup yields CDR1 LGHDT and CDR2 YNNKEL (reference sequence). V was shortened by 2 bases and J by 1 base, with 11 bases between the two germline ends.

This clone was recorded a few times. The rearrangement links TRBV2 to TRBJ2-7; D uncertain. V shed 8 bases and J shed 3 bases, with 17 bases lying between them. Germline V gives CDR1 SNHLY, CDR2 FYNNEI. The CDR3 spans 14 residues. The CDR3 region is CASSPGAHRYEQYF. Written as DNA, the CDR3 is TGTGCCAGCTCCCCAGGAGCCCATCGCTACGAGCAGTACTTC. Full variable domain (missing parts from reference TRBV2 and TRBJ2-7): EPEVTQTPSHQVTQMGQEVILRCVPISNHLYFYWYRQILGQKVEFLVSFYNNEISEKSEIFDDQFSVERPDGSNFTLKIRSTKLEDSAMYFCASSPGAHRYEQYFGPGTRLTVT.

The genes are TRBV7-2 and TRBJ1-6; TRBD1 is a possible D gene (5 bases). The germline gives CDR1 SGHTA, CDR2 FQGNSA. The V end was cut by 2 bases, the J end by 7 bases, with 15 bases between. The CDR3 spans 16 residues. The CDR3 loop reads CASSLKVGGANSPLHF. CDR3 nucleotide sequence: TGTGCCAGCAGCTTAAAGGTCGGAGGGGCAAATTCACCCCTCCACTTT.

This chain uses TRBV11-2 with TRBJ1-1; D perhaps matches TRBD1 (6 bases). This CDR3 is built from 13 residues. Germline V gene lookup returns CDR1 SGHAT and CDR2 FQNNGV. V was pared by 4 bases and J by 5 bases, with 11 bases between. The CDR3 coding sequence is TGTGCCAGCAGCTCTACAGGGAGGACTGAAGCTTTCTTT. Its protein is CASSSTGRTEAFF.